The 21 T cell receptor beta chains in this list originate from one sample, sequenced in a study of PD-1 blockade in classical Hodgkin lymphoma. The time point was: cycle 4 day 1 (C4D1), after 6 weeks of nivolumab. Relapse was seen in all patients after autologous stem cell transplantation, and brentuximab vedotin exposure was variable. Sequencing used immunoSEQ multiplex PCR; TCRdb keeps in-frame clones, though not all of them. The data show roughly 28,000 clones, with over 75% seen just once and around 20% held by the top ten. Sequences were derived from peripheral blood mononuclear cells (PBMCs), sampled before the fourth cycle of nivolumab. The receptors stem from a human donor with classical Hodgkin lymphoma.

The CDR3 DNA sequence: TGTGCCAGCAGCGTAGAGGCAGCAACTAACTATGGCTACACCTTC. Protein: CASSVEAATNYGYTF. The chain has TRBV9 and TRBJ1-2; no firm D call. Deletions cut 0 bases from V and 0 bases from J, with 9 bases between. Germline CDR1 and CDR2: SGDLS and YYNGEE. The length of the CDR3 is 15 residues.

The rearrangement joins TRBV6-6 to TRBJ2-7; 7 positions match TRBD1. The germline CDR1 and CDR2 sequences are MNHNY and SVGAGI (reference sequence). There are 11 residues in the CDR3. V dropped 8 bases and J dropped 11; count of bases not matched to a gene: 9. CDR3 DNA sequence: TGTGCCAGCCAACGTGGGACAGTAGAGTACTTC. Its protein is CASQRGTVEYF.

The genes are TRBV19 and TRBJ1-1; D gene uncertain. This CDR3 region has 13 residues. The germline V gene encodes CDR1 LNHDA and CDR2 SQIVND (reference sequence). V shed 1 base and J shed 5 bases, with 8 bases lying between them. CDR3 sequence: CASSIGPRTEAFF. In nucleotides, the CDR3 is TGTGCCAGTAGTATAGGACCTAGGACTGAAGCTTTCTTT.

The chain employs TRBV10-2 and TRBJ2-3; TRBD2 matches at 10 bases. The CDR3 is 17 amino acids. CDR1 WSHSY and CDR2 SAAADI come from the germline V gene. With V trimmed by 4 bases and J by 5 bases, 12 bases remained unmatched. The CDR3 DNA reads TGCGCCAGCAGTGTATTCGGGACTAGCGTTATTGGAGATACGCAGTATTTT. It is translated as CASSVFGTSVIGDTQYF.

The chain employs TRBV14 and TRBJ1-2; D perhaps matches TRBD1 (5 bases). The ends were cut back, 0 bases at V and 0 bases at J, with 17 bases in the middle. The germline gives CDR1 SGHDN, CDR2 FVKESK. The CDR3 runs 18 residues. DNA of the CDR3: TGTGCCAGCAGCCAAGATTTACGACAGTCCCACTCTAACTATGGCTACACCTTC. It is translated as CASSQDLRQSHSNYGYTF.

The chain links TRBV4-1 to TRBJ2-5; maybe TRBD2 (6 bases). Germline CDR1 reads MGHRA; CDR2 reads YSYEKL. Trimming took off 4 bases at V and 5 bases at J, with 17 bases between the two ends. The CDR3 contains 15 residues. The chain's CDR3 is CASSPRSEGAETQYF. As DNA, the CDR3 is TGCGCCAGCAGCCCCCGATCGGAGGGAGCGGAGACCCAGTACTTC.

V and J are TRBV28 and TRBJ1-2, with 9 bases aligning to TRBD1. Germline V lookup: CDR1 MDHEN, CDR2 SYDVKM. The CDR3 has 15 residues. Germline trimming cut 3 bases from V and 4 bases from J; bases unmatched to any gene: 6. CDR3 residues: CASSLGQGLVYGYTF. The CDR3 nucleotides are TGTGCCAGCAGTTTGGGACAGGGATTAGTCTATGGCTACACCTTC.

This sequence joins TRBV29-1 and TRBJ2-6, with 10 bases that match TRBD1. J lost 1 base, V lost 3 bases, and 6 bases had no gene match. There are 17 residues in the CDR3. The germline gives CDR1 SQVTM, CDR2 ANQGSEA. The CDR3 DNA follows: TGCAGCGTTGAGGGGGACAGGGGCCCGTCTGGGGCCAACGTCCTGACTTTC. It encodes CSVEGDRGPSGANVLTF.

The V gene is TRBV7-9, the J gene TRBJ2-1, with D unresolved. Trimming removed 1 base from V and 5 bases from J, with 3 bases in between. The CDR3 consists of 12 residues. Germline assignment: CDR1 SEHNR and CDR2 FQNEAQ (reference sequence). The CDR3 sequence: CASSLGNNEQFF. CDR3 DNA: TGTGCCAGCAGCTTAGGAAACAATGAGCAGTTCTTC.

V gene TRBV7-8 combines with J gene TRBJ2-7, with 7 bases identical to TRBD1. V dropped 5 bases and J dropped 0; count of bases not matched to a gene: 4. CDR3 size: 14 residues. CDR1 and CDR2 from the germline V gene are SGHVS and FQNEAQ. The CDR3 reads CASSPRDSSYEQYF. DNA for the CDR3: TGTGCCAGCAGCCCCCGGGACAGCTCCTACGAGCAGTACTTC. Using reference TRBV7-8 and TRBJ2-7 for the parts outside the CDR3, the full variable domain is GAGVSQSPRYKVAKRGQDVALRCDPISGHVSLFWYQQALGQGPEFLTYFQNEAQLDKSGLPSDRFFAERPEGSVSTLKIQRTQQEDSAVYLCASSPRDSSYEQYFGPGTRLTVT.

V and J are TRBV29-1 and TRBJ1-2; unclear D gene. The CDR3 loop spans 13 amino acids. V was shortened by 0 bases and J by 4 bases, with 9 bases between the two germline ends. Germline-derived CDR1 and CDR2 are SQVTM and ANQGSEA. The CDR3 spells CSVEDHPVYGYTF. CDR3 nucleotides: TGCAGCGTTGAAGATCACCCCGTCTATGGCTACACCTTC.

For the CDR3, the DNA is TGTGCCAGCAGCACCCCGGACAGGGCGGGATCACCCCTCCACTTT. It yields the protein CASSTPDRAGSPLHF. This chain links TRBV5-4 with TRBJ1-6; 8 bases map to TRBD1. V shed 4 bases, J shed 10 bases, and the junction held 10 bases outside the gene matches. The CDR3 consists of 15 residues. CDR1 is SGHNT, CDR2 YYREEE, per germline (reference sequence).

The V and J genes are TRBV4-2 and TRBJ1-3; D remains unclear. In germline, CDR1 is LGHNA, CDR2 YNFKEQ. This CDR3 has 15 residues. The V end was cut by 2 bases, the J end by 4 bases, with 12 bases between. Here the CDR3 DNA reads TGTGCCAGCAGCCAAAGTGCCTTGGGGGGAAACACCATATATTTT. This translates into CASSQSALGGNTIYF.

This rearrangement joins TRBV2 to TRBJ2-3; maybe TRBD2 (6 bases). Germline V gene data show CDR1 as SNHLY and CDR2 as FYNNEI. This CDR3 has 16 residues. V gave up 5 bases and J gave up 4 bases, with 19 bases separating them. CDR3 DNA: TGTGCCAGCAGTCAACTAGACTCCCCGGGGGCAGATACGCAGTATTTT. Amino acid sequence: CASSQLDSPGADTQYF.

V is TRBV29-1 and J is TRBJ1-1, with TRBD1 matching 8 bases. The CDR3 extends over 14 amino acids. V lost 5 bases, J lost 2 bases, and 7 bases stayed unmatched. From germline, CDR1 is SQVTM and CDR2 ANQGSEA. CDR3 residues: CSVLSDRGNTEAFF. CDR3 sequence (DNA): TGCAGCGTTCTGAGCGACAGGGGTAACACTGAAGCTTTCTTT.

The chain combines TRBV7-2 with TRBJ2-5; D might be TRBD1 (6 bases). The last part of the DNA fits TRBJ2-7 better; the J call may be wrong. The CDR3 is made up of 16 amino acids. CDR1 is SGHTA and CDR2 is FQGNSA in the germline V gene. CDR3 sequence reads: CASSFGQPYFGDEQYF. DNA for the CDR3: TGTGCCAGCAGCTTCGGACAGCCCTATTTCGGGGACGAGCAGTACTTC.

In its sample, this clone was seen a few times. The V and J genes are TRBV27 and TRBJ1-1; D not certain. This CDR3 has 16 amino acids. Looked up from germline, CDR1 is MNHEY and CDR2 is SMNVEV (reference sequence). V was cut by 4 bases and J by 5 bases, with 20 bases left in between. Here the CDR3 DNA reads TGTGCCAGCAGTTACCACCTTCGAGGGCGCGGGACTGAAGCTTTCTTT. Encoded protein: CASSYHLRGRGTEAFF.

The J gene is TRBJ2-3, the V gene TRBV5-3; the D is unclear. TRBV5-3 is an ORF; its function is uncertain. The length of the CDR3 is 14 residues. V was pared by 0 bases and J by 0 bases, with 5 bases between. The CDR3 DNA follows: TGTGCCAGAAGCTTGGGCGGTAGCACAGATACGCAGTATTTT. Protein sequence: CARSLGGSTDTQYF.

This chain links TRBV7-3 with TRBJ1-2, with 8 bases fitting TRBD1. Germline CDR1 and CDR2: SGHTA and FQGTGA. The CDR3 is 15 residues long. Trimming removed 4 bases from V and 1 base from J; junction bases left unmatched: 5. This CDR3 is CASSWDRTGNYGYTF. For the CDR3, the DNA is TGTGCCAGCAGCTGGGACAGGACGGGTAACTATGGCTACACCTTC.

J is TRBJ1-2 and V is TRBV5-6; possibly TRBD1 for D (6 bases). CDR3 length equals 14 residues. Germline loops: CDR1 SGHDT, CDR2 YYEEEE. V lost 1 base to trimming and J lost 3 bases, with 10 bases between them. This CDR3 reads CASSLIGGDYGYTF. CDR3 sequence (DNA): TGTGCCAGCAGCTTGATCGGGGGCGACTATGGCTACACCTTC.

V usage is TRBV7-2 and J usage is TRBJ1-2; D remains ambiguous. Deletions cut 1 base from V and 3 bases from J, with 6 bases between. CDR1 is SGHTA and CDR2 is FQGNSA in the germline V gene. The CDR3 covers 13 residues. In DNA form, the CDR3 reads TGTGCCAGCAGCTTAGGAGGGTACTATGGCTACACCTTC. It yields the protein CASSLGGYYGYTF.